This T cell receptor (beta chain) was identified in a study of post-analysis software for immune sequencing data. Study outcomes and limitations: Five TRBV segments, including TRBV5-6, TRBV5-1 and TRBV20-1, were more frequent in patients than controls. Controls had significantly higher normalized Chao1 diversity than multiple sclerosis patients.

Unique molecular identifiers had been added to the TCR beta cDNA libraries. MiXCR, applied by TCRdb to the PCR reads, yields one record per CDR3 protein. This table holds under 200,000 distinct CDR3 sequences, 29% found once. On this clonotype: What it recognizes is unknown.

V was cut by 1 base and J by 1 base, with 10 bases left in between. Germline V gene lookup returns CDR1 DFQATT and CDR2 SNEGSKA (reference sequence). The CDR3 is 14 amino acids. This chain connects TRBV20-1 to TRBJ1-1, with no clear D. The receptor comes from a girl aged 2 to 17 with multiple sclerosis. Sequences were obtained from blood. The CDR3 region has the DNA TGCAGTGCTAGAGGGGTAGGAAAGAACACTGAAGCTTTCTTT. Translation: CSARGVGKNTEAFF.